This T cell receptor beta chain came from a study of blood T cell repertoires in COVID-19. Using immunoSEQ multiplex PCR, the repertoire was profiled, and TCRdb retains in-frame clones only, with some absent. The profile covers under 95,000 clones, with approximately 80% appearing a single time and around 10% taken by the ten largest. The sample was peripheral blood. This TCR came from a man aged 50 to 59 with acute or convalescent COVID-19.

This CDR3 is CASRMRTSGRGADTQYF. The CDR3 nucleotides read TGTGCCAGCCGTATGCGGACTAGCGGGAGAGGGGCAGATACGCAGTATTTT. The gene calls are TRBV27 and TRBJ2-3; 13 bases agree with TRBD2. The J segment lost 4 bases and the V segment lost 8 bases, leaving 12 bases of the junction unmatched. Germline V gene lookup returns CDR1 MNHEY and CDR2 SMNVEV (reference sequence). This CDR3 has 17 amino acids.